What follows are 9 T cell receptor beta chains derived from one specimen sequenced in a study of cytomegalovirus exposure and HLA in healthy donors. The primer mix had 60 Vbeta and 13 Jbeta primers. Repertoires were generated with immunoSEQ multiplex PCR, while TCRdb's copy carries only in-frame clones and drops some. Among about 150,000 clones listed, about 82% were seen once. Sequencing was done on a sample of PBMCs. These receptors were taken from a male donor in good health and CMV-seronegative.

The chain employs TRBV6-6 and TRBJ1-1, with D maybe TRBD1 (5 bases). CDR3 length: 16 amino acids. Trimming removed 0 bases at V and 6 bases at J, with 17 bases between. CDR1 MNHNY and CDR2 SVGAGI come from the germline V gene (reference sequence). This CDR3 reads CASSYSTEHTGPEAFF. CDR3 nucleotide sequence: TGTGCCAGCAGTTACTCGACCGAACACACAGGACCTGAAGCTTTCTTT.

This clone was seen repeatedly, ten times or more. The rearrangement joins TRBV6-1 to TRBJ2-7, with 9 positions matching TRBD1. The CDR3 has 15 residues. Germline V gene lookup returns CDR1 MNHNS and CDR2 SASEGT. The trim removed 1 base at V and 0 bases at J, leaving 1 base unmatched. The CDR3 protein is CASSEGTGDSYEQYF. In DNA form, the CDR3 reads TGTGCCAGCAGTGAAGGGACAGGGGACTCCTACGAGCAGTACTTC.

The chain combines TRBV11-2 with TRBJ2-7; possible D gene TRBD2, 6 bases. Trimming shortened V by 0 bases and J by 3 bases, and 9 bases separated the two germline ends. Germline V gives CDR1 SGHAT, CDR2 FQNNGV. The CDR3 runs to 14 residues. CDR3 nucleotide sequence: TGTGCCAGCAGCTTAGAAGCGGGTTACTACGAGCAGTACTTC. This translates into CASSLEAGYYEQYF.

The gene calls are TRBV5-1 and TRBJ2-1; 7 bases align to TRBD1. The CDR3 loop spans 15 amino acids. Germline CDR1 and CDR2: SGHRS and YFSETQ. V shed 0 bases, J shed 3 bases, and the junction held 3 bases outside the gene matches. The CDR3 DNA reads as TGCGCCAGCAGCTTGGTAGGGACAGACTACAATGAGCAGTTCTTC. Translating it yields CASSLVGTDYNEQFF.

The CDR3 region is CSVEEAGGADTQYF. The CDR3 DNA reads as TGCAGCGTTGAAGAGGCGGGGGGCGCAGATACGCAGTATTTT. This chain connects TRBV29-1 to TRBJ2-3, with TRBD2 matching over 8 bases. This CDR3 comprises 14 residues. V lost 0 bases to trimming and J lost 4 bases; unmatched junction nucleotides: 3. Germline loops: CDR1 SQVTM, CDR2 ANQGSEA.

A word on this clone: An end of the junction does not agree with germline; a read error may underlie this. The CDR3 sequence is CASTEDTGELFF. In DNA, the CDR3 is TGTGCCAGCACCGAGGACACAGGGGAGCTGTTTTTT. The gene calls are TRBV6-6 and TRBJ2-2, with a weak D call TRBD1 (5 bases). This CDR3 is 12 amino acids long. CDR1 MNHNY and CDR2 SVGAGI come from the germline V gene (reference sequence).

Turning to this clone: An end of the junction differs from the germline gene, which may be a read error. J is TRBJ2-7 and V is TRBV28; 9 bases line up with TRBD1. The CDR3 extends over 14 amino acids. Germline V gene sequence: CDR1 MDHEN, CDR2 SYDVKM. The CDR3 DNA reads TGTGCCAGCAGCTTTCGGGACAGGGTTCTCCAAGTTGCCTTC. Amino acid sequence: CASSFRDRVLQVAF.

The chain has TRBV13 and TRBJ2-7; 9 nucleotides line up with TRBD2. CDR1 and CDR2 (germline): PRHDT, FYEKMQ (reference sequence). With 0 bases clipped from V and 2 bases from J, the junction kept 5 bases outside the gene matches. The CDR3 runs to 16 residues. In DNA form, the CDR3 reads TGTGCCAGCAGCTTAGGGCTAGCGGGGTACACCTACGAGCAGTACTTC. Protein product: CASSLGLAGYTYEQYF.

The V gene is TRBV7-9, the J gene TRBJ1-2; TRBD1 matches at 9 bases. This CDR3 contains 15 residues. With 5 bases clipped from V and 2 bases from J, the junction kept 6 bases outside the gene matches. CDR1 is SEHNR and CDR2 is FQNEAQ in the germline V gene (reference sequence). The DNA of the CDR3 is TGTGCCAGCAGCAACCGGGACAGGGTAAACTATGGCTACACCTTC. Protein: CASSNRDRVNYGYTF.